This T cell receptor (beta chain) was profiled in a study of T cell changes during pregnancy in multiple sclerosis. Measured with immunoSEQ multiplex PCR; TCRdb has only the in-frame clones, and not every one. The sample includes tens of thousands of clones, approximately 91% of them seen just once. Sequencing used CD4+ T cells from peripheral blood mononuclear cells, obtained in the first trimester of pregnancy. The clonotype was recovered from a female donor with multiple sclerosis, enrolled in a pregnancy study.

The CDR3, as DNA: TGTGCCAGCAGTTCCCGGGAGAACACTGAAGCTTTCTTT. Translation: CASSSRENTEAFF. The J gene is TRBJ1-1, the V gene TRBV27, with D uncertain. From germline, CDR1 is MNHEY and CDR2 SMNVEV (reference sequence). The CDR3 is 13 amino acids. Deletions cut 4 bases from V and 1 base from J, with 7 bases between.